Each of the 13 T cell receptor beta chains below was sequenced from the same sample in a study of tissue T cells after allogeneic stem cell transplantation. Noted time point: mouse harvest day 7 after allogeneic transplant. Mouse grafts combined 10^7 T-cell-depleted bone marrow cells with 10^6 splenic CD5+ T cells. This table comes from immunoSEQ multiplex PCR, and its TCRdb copy is limited to in-frame clones, with some not included. The sample includes roughly 8,200 clones, under 55% of them seen just once. Sequencing input: skin. All receptors come from a female BALB/c mouse given C57BL/6 T cells with graft-versus-host disease after an allogeneic hematopoietic cell transplant.

This clone was seen more than once but under ten times. Gene names are the mouse ones. The read terminates 1 residue before the CDR3 end, so the remaining end is supplied by the germline J gene. The chain links TRBV29 to TRBJ1-2; 8 bases agree with TRBD1. The CDR3 is 13 amino acids. Germline V gene sequence: CDR1 MSHET, CDR2 SYDVDS. The V segment lost 7 bases and the J segment 2 bases; nucleotides outside the gene matches: 3. The CDR3 sequence is CASKGQDNSDYTF. CDR3 DNA, as far as it was read: TGTGCTAGCAAGGGACAGGATAACTCCGACTACACC.

Worth noting for this clone: The listed genes are named as in mouse. The read falls 1 residue short of the CDR3 end, and the missing part is taken from the germline J gene. The V call is TRBV17, the J call TRBJ1-1; D remains ambiguous. Trimming pared 2 bases from V and 3 bases from J, leaving 10 bases between. This CDR3 contains 14 residues. Germline loops: CDR1 MNHDT, CDR2 YYDKIL. The covered CDR3 bases are TGTGCTAGCAGTAGAATGGGAAGAGACACAGAAGTCTTC. Amino acids: CASSRMGRDTEVF. The CDR3 in its entirety is CASSRMGRDTEVFF.

Of note for this clone: Mouse names are used for the genes. Read data end 1 residue before the CDR3 end; the end is taken from the germline J gene. The chain has TRBV5 and TRBJ2-1; 10 bases are shared with TRBD2. The V gene end was trimmed by 4 bases and the J gene end by 5 bases; junction bases not matched to a gene: 5. This CDR3 has 15 amino acids. CDR1 is LGHNA, CDR2 YNLKQL, per germline (reference sequence). CDR3 bases read: TGTGCCAGCAGCCCCAGACTGGGGGGCGATGCTGAGCAGTTC. Encoded protein: CASSPRLGGDAEQF. Given in full, the CDR3 is CASSPRLGGDAEQFF.

A note on this clone: Mouse gene names apply. The read comes to an end 1 residue before the CDR3 does, leaving the germline J gene to fill in the end. The genes are TRBV3 and TRBJ1-1; 10 bases map to TRBD1. V dropped 1 base and J dropped 6; count of bases not matched to a gene: 2. The CDR3 sequence is 14 residues long. Germline V CDR1 and CDR2: SNHLY, FYNGKV (reference sequence). The CDR3 sequence is CASSLGGTGAEVFF. The sequenced part of the CDR3 DNA is TGTGCCAGCAGCTTAGGCGGGACAGGGGCAGAAGTCTTC.

A remark on this clone: Mouse gene names and germline throughout. Read sequence stops 1 residue before the CDR3 end, and the germline J gene provides the missing end. The chain has TRBV1 and TRBJ2-4, with 13 nucleotides matching TRBD2. The CDR3 is 17 residues long. The V and J ends lost 0 bases and 5 bases, in that order; junction bases with no gene match: 5. CDR1 and CDR2 from the germline V gene are NSQYPW and LRSPGD (reference sequence). The CDR3 reads CTCSADPGLGGLNTLYF. The covered CDR3 bases are TGCACCTGCAGTGCAGATCCCGGACTGGGGGGGCTAAACACCTTGTAC.

This clone is medium-sized within its sample. These gene names are mouse names. Read sequence stops 1 residue before the CDR3 end, and the germline J gene provides the missing end. The rearrangement joins TRBV13-3 to TRBJ1-3; no firm D call. Germline V gene sequence: CDR1 NNHDY, CDR2 SYVADS. CDR3 length: 11 residues. V lost 5 bases, J lost 1 base, and 1 base lay in between. CDR3: CASRSGNTLYF. CDR3 DNA, as far as it was read: TGTGCCAGCAGATCTGGAAATACGCTCTAT.

By proportion, this clone is large. Mouse names are used for the genes. The read ends 1 residue before the CDR3 terminus; that terminus is restored from the germline J gene. V is TRBV13-1 and J is TRBJ1-3; D gene uncertain. Germline lookup yields CDR1 NSHNY and CDR2 SYGAGN. The V end was cut by 5 bases, the J end by 0 bases, with 6 bases between. The CDR3 runs 13 residues. Incomplete CDR3 DNA: TGTGCCAGCAGAGGATTTTCTGGAAATACGCTCTAT. Protein: CASRGFSGNTLY. The CDR3, in full, reads CASRGFSGNTLYF.

This clone came up a few times. Genes and germline are mouse. The CDR3 end is not reached by the read, which stops 1 residue before it; the germline J gene fills it in. The rearrangement uses TRBV13-2 and TRBJ1-4; 8 nucleotides align to TRBD1. The CDR3 totals 15 residues. With V trimmed by 3 bases and J by 7 bases, 8 bases remained unmatched. Germline assignment: CDR1 NNHNN and CDR2 SYGAGS (reference sequence). CDR3 bases read: TGTGCCAGCGGTGCAGCCGGGACAGGACCCGAAAGATTATTT. This gives the protein CASGAAGTGPERLF. The full CDR3 is CASGAAGTGPERLFF.

As regards this clone: Gene labels here are mouse ones. The read terminates 1 residue before the CDR3 end, so the remaining end is supplied by the germline J gene. The V call is TRBV16, the J call TRBJ1-1; possible D gene TRBD1, 5 bases. V lost 2 bases and J 0 bases, leaving 7 bases between the germline ends. Germline CDR1 and CDR2: SGHSA and FRNQAP. The CDR3 totals 14 residues. The DNA read from the CDR3 is TGTGCAAGCAGCTTATGGACACCAAACACAGAAGTCTTC. It translates to CASSLWTPNTEVF. The complete CDR3 protein is CASSLWTPNTEVFF.

A few counts support this clone. Gene and germline names: mouse. The read terminates 1 residue before the CDR3 end, so the remaining end is supplied by the germline J gene. The chain combines TRBV14 with TRBJ2-5, with 9 bases that match TRBD1. Germline CDR1 is SGHDT and CDR2 is FRDEAV. J gave up 3 bases and V 4 bases, and 0 bases lay outside the gene matches. The CDR3 has 13 residues. The CDR3 bases that were read are TGTGCCAGCAGTGACAGGGGGCAAGACACCCAGTAC. Translation gives CASSDRGQDTQY. In full, the CDR3 is CASSDRGQDTQYF.

This clone is deemed medium-sized. Gene names are mouse gene names. The CDR3 extends 1 residue past the end of the read, so its final part is completed from the germline J gene. This sequence joins TRBV29 and TRBJ1-4; D unclear. Per the germline V gene, CDR1 is MSHET and CDR2 is SYDVDS. There are 12 residues in the CDR3. V dropped 7 bases and J dropped 7 bases, with 10 bases sitting between them. The CDR3 loop is CASKQGIERLFF. CDR3 bases read: TGTGCTAGCAAGCAAGGGATCGAAAGATTATTT.

With respect to this clone: Mouse germline and gene names are used. The CDR3 goes on 1 residue after the read ends, and that part is filled in from the germline J gene. This chain joins TRBV12-1 and TRBJ2-4; maybe TRBD1 (7 bases). The CDR3 contains 15 residues. Germline CDR1 is SGHSN and CDR2 is HYEKVE. Deletions cut 0 bases from V and 0 bases from J, with 9 bases between. The CDR3 bases that were read are TGTGCCAGCTCTCTCGAGGGGGCTAGTCAAAACACCTTGTAC. Translating gives CASSLEGASQNTLY. The whole CDR3 sequence reads CASSLEGASQNTLYF.

This clone appeared once. Gene names and germline refer to mouse. The missing CDR3 end, 1 residue past where the read stops, is filled in from the germline J gene. The gene calls are TRBV13-1 and TRBJ2-1, with 10 bases identical to TRBD2. Germline CDR1 and CDR2: NSHNY and SYGAGN. The CDR3 is 17 amino acids. J gave up 0 bases and V 1 base, and 4 bases lay outside the gene matches. The CDR3 DNA, read in part, is TGTGCCAGCAGTGATCTGACTGGGGGGATTAACTATGCTGAGCAGTTC. This encodes CASSDLTGGINYAEQF. The full CDR3 sequence reads CASSDLTGGINYAEQFF.